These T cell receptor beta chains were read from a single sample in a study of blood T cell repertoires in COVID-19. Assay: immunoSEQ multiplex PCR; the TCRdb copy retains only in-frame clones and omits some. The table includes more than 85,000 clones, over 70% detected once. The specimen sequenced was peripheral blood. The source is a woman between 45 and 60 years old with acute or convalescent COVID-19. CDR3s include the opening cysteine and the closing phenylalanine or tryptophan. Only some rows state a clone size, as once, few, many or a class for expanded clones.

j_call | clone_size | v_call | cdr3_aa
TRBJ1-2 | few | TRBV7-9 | CASSLVYDRDGYTF
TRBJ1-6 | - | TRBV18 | CASSQMDRDSPLHF
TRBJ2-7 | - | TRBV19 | CASSIGVPTGAYEQYF
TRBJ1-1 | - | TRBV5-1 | CASSQEGKIRVGSTEAFF
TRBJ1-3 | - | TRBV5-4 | CASSFRTGRSGNTIYF
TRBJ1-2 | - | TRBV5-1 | CASRSGTGVHGYTF
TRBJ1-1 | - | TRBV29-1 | CSVDSTEAFF
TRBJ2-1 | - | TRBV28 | CASSFRDTGYEQFF
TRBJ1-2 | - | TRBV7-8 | CASSPTSQGSGYTF
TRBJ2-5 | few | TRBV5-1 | CASSLQAGETQYF
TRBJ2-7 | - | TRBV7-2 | CASSFKSGPYEQYF